The clone carrying this T cell receptor (beta chain) turned up a few times. The antigen is undetermined. This sample stems from a study of response to subunit inactivated influenza vaccine. Overall study results and limits: Each seasonal influenza vaccination recruits few new T cells, the authors suggested.

The CDR3 consists of 12 residues. V was pared by 2 bases and J by 12 bases, with 8 bases between. Germline-derived CDR1 and CDR2 are WSHSY and SAAADI. TCRdb re-derived calls from the RT-PCR reads in MiXCR, one entry per CDR3 protein. The sample gives roughly 500,000 distinct CDR3 sequences, about 17% of which show up once; over 2.5% is in the top ten. V gene TRBV10-2 combines with J gene TRBJ1-6; D unclear. The TCR was taken from a man between 45 and 75 years old who received an inactivated influenza vaccine. Sequences were derived from CD4+ T cells sorted from PBMCs, sampled less than 30 months after vaccination. The CDR3 nucleotides are TGCGCCAGCAGTGAGACTGGAGGACCCCTCCACTTT. Translating gives CASSETGGPLHF.